The 5 T cell receptor beta chains below come from one sample, sequenced in a study of T-cell reconstitution after alpha-beta-depleted transplantation in children. Unique molecular identifiers were built into the TCRbeta library. Via MiXCR, TCRdb re-called the PCR reads, giving one row per CDR3 protein. The sample lists some 460,000 distinct CDR3 sequences, about 16% occurring once. Sequencing was performed on PBMCs, mostly from graft donor cells, taken 360 days after TCRalphabeta/CD19-depleted stem cell transplant. These receptors originate from a boy younger than two who had a stem cell transplant for Wiskott-Aldrich syndrome, so the T cells may come from the graft donor.

This chain links TRBV18 with TRBJ2-3; 12 positions match TRBD2. Trimming at V came to 1 base and at J to 0 bases, leaving 8 bases not matched to a gene. The CDR3 totals 19 residues. Germline assignment: CDR1 KGHSH and CDR2 LQKENI. In DNA form, the CDR3 reads TGTGCCAGCTCACCACTCGCCCTAGCGGGAGGGATTAGCACAGATACGCAGTATTTT. Encoded protein: CASSPLALAGGISTDTQYF.

This clonotype was observed many times. This sequence joins TRBV5-6 and TRBJ2-4; D is uncertain. The CDR3 loop spans 16 amino acids. Germline V lookup: CDR1 SGHDT, CDR2 YYEEEE. V was cut by 0 bases and J by 0 bases, with 10 bases left in between. DNA for the CDR3: TGTGCCAGCAGCTTGGCCAAGGTCCTAGCCAAAAACATTCAGTACTTC. Protein product: CASSLAKVLAKNIQYF. Combining the CDR3 with reference TRBV5-6 and TRBJ2-4 gives the whole variable domain DAGVTQSPTHLIKTRGQQVTLRCSPKSGHDTVSWYQQALGQGPQFIFQYYEEEERQRGNFPDRFSGHQFPNYSSELNVNALLLGDSALYLCASSLAKVLAKNIQYFGAGTRLSVL.

This clonotype was picked up many times. The V and J genes are TRBV11-2 and TRBJ1-5, with no clear D. This CDR3 is built from 13 residues. Germline values: CDR1 SGHAT, CDR2 FQNNGV. V was clipped by 4 bases and J by 4 bases, with 8 bases between them. CDR3 protein: CASSYGSNQPQHF. The CDR3 DNA reads as TGTGCCAGCAGCTACGGGTCTAATCAGCCCCAGCATTTT.

This clonotype has only a few counts. The chain uses TRBV29-1 and TRBJ2-1; 11 bases fit TRBD2. This CDR3 has 16 amino acids. The V gene end was trimmed by 1 base and the J gene end by 2 bases; junction bases not matched to a gene: 4. Per the germline V gene, CDR1 is SQVTM and CDR2 is ANQGSEA. The CDR3 coding sequence is TGCAGCGTTGAAGGGGTAGCGGGAGGGCCCTACAATGAGCAGTTCTTC. It codes for CSVEGVAGGPYNEQFF.

The V call is TRBV20-1, the J call TRBJ2-3; weak D call: TRBD2 (6 bases). The germline V gene has CDR1 DFQATT and CDR2 SNEGSKA (reference sequence). CDR3 length: 14 amino acids. Between the trimmed V and J ends, which lost 5 bases and 3 bases, there was a span of 15 bases. The CDR3 DNA follows: TGCAGTGCTGGACTAAGGCCCGGAACAGATACGCAGTATTTT. It translates to CSAGLRPGTDTQYF.